This T cell receptor (beta chain) comes out of a study of beta chain features in type 1 diabetes. Overall study results and limits: PCR might preferentially amplify shorter templates, equally in patients and controls. Type 1 diabetes patients had TCRB CDR3s that were shorter (moderately but significantly so) in all four CD4+ subsets. Patients' naive, central memory and regulatory TCRB repertoires appeared more alike than those of healthy donors. VDJ junctions from patients with type 1 diabetes contained fewer insertions and more deletions.

The sequenced template was cDNA made from the entire isolated RNA. The table came from immunoSEQ multiplex PCR; TCRdb's copy has only in-frame clones and leaves some out. Of hundreds of thousands of clones in the sample, 13% were seen once. Per donor, one heparinised blood draw averaged roughly 110 mL. On this clone: The antigen is not known.

The CDR3 has 13 residues. Looked up from germline, CDR1 is MRHNA and CDR2 is SNTAGT. Between the trimmed V and J ends, which lost 4 bases and 1 base, there was a span of 7 bases. Specimen: naive CD4+ T cells from blood. The chain combines TRBV6-4 with TRBJ1-1, with D hard to call. This clonotype was sampled from a man between 18 and 29 years old with type 1 diabetes. Here the CDR3 DNA reads TGTGCCAGCAGTGTCAGGCAGAACACTGAAGCTTTCTTT. It codes for CASSVRQNTEAFF.